This T cell receptor (beta chain) was sequenced during a study of control samples from healthy donors and cancer patients. Germline-derived CDR1 and CDR2 are ENHRY and SYGVKD. This CDR3 is 13 amino acids long. The ends lost 11 bases at V and 5 bases at J; junction bases unmatched: 8. Clones were sequenced by immunoSEQ multiplex PCR, and TCRdb holds only the in-frame ones, with some missing. Of about 96,000 clones listed, more than 80% are singletons. The sequence was obtained from a man between 18 and 29 years old in good health. The sequenced sample was blood. This chain uses TRBV10-3 with TRBJ2-3, with 9 bases lining up with TRBD1. CDR3 DNA: TGTGCCTCGACACAGGGGGCCGTAGATACGCAGTATTTT. It encodes CASTQGAVDTQYF.